This T cell receptor (beta chain) appears in the sequencing data of a study of PD-L1 blockade in urothelial cancer (dated by TCRdb to 2015 to 2018). About the investigation overall: Every patient began therapy at some point between 2014 and 2015 and was given atezolizumab 1,200 mg intravenously every 3 weeks. About 90% of the roughly 30 patients were identified as males with urothelial cancer of bladder origin, and a prior smoking history was reported by 18 of 29 patients. Patients had an ECOG performance status of 0 or 1 and had received between 0 and 3 prior chemotherapy regimens. Blood samples were analyzed at 3 weeks after treatment start (second dose) and at 6 weeks after treatment start. A median of about 150,000 T cells and approximately 86,000 unique TCRs was obtained from blood samples, and a median clonality of roughly 0.074 was observed. An exploratory multi-omic analysis was conducted of the somatic, immune and clinical correlates of response to PD-L1 blockade with atezolizumab in urothelial cancer. Pretreatment tumor samples, along with matched peripheral blood serially collected before and after atezolizumab treatment, were subjected to TCR sequencing. Durable clinical benefit was defined as progression-free survival longer than 6 months, and TCR features were also tested against progression-free and overall survival. Whole exome sequencing and RNA sequencing of pretreatment tumors were performed alongside TCR sequencing in the same patients. Durable clinical benefit was achieved by nine patients but not by the remaining 20. Around 30 patients had pretreatment blood TCR-seq, approximately 24 had at least one posttreatment blood collection, and approximately 24 had tumor TCR-seq.

In the germline V gene, CDR1 corresponds to WSHSY and CDR2 to SAAADI. The junction shows trimming of 6 bases on V and 4 bases on J, and the gene matches do not reach 8 bases of it. Inclusive of the bounding cysteine and phenylalanine, the CDR3 is 15 residues long. Of all the DNA, just the CDR3 is kept, 45 bases in frame from base 1. A total of 25 to 35 patients with locally advanced or metastatic urothelial carcinoma, treated at Memorial Sloan Kettering on a trial protocol, made up the cohort. Peripheral blood mononuclear cells were collected pretreatment and during treatment, with between 1 and 8 total time points per patient. The Qiagen DNeasy Blood extraction kit was used to purify genomic DNA from total PBMCs and tumor samples. PBMCs were collected pretreatment and during treatment and were isolated and stored as previously described. Remarks on this clone: Its antigen remains undetermined. No base quality information exists; no much larger clone differs at one position.

Each PCR received spiked-in synthetic TCR analog templates so that absolute template abundance could be estimated from read counts. The immunoSEQ assay used bias-controlled V and J gene primers to amplify TCRbeta CDR3 regions from genomic DNA. Rearranged TCRbeta segments were sequenced at approximately 20X coverage. From the authors' description of their analysis: Clustering was used to correct sequencing errors, and CDR3s were annotated against IMGT to assign V, D and J genes. Downstream analyses used only productive TCRbeta rearrangements and left out out-of-frame or stop-codon sequences. To compute clonality, Shannon entropy was normalized by the log of the number of unique productive sequences and then subtracted from one. Clones differing between time points or between blood and tumor were identified by Fisher's exact test with Benjamini-Hochberg correction at adjusted p below 0.01. Imported from immuneACCESS, the table was reduced by TCRdb to in-frame sequences with V and J called. These copies leave out some clones; in studies compared against another copy, an unresolved V gene accounts for under half, and the cause of the remainder is not known. V, J and clone size are those of that table, while D and trimming were read from the DNA. The sample table contains some 77,000 clones; only one count was recorded for about nine tenths of them. The ten largest clones capture 4.5% to 6.5% of the sample.

What the study reported, not specific to this receptor: Because of the small sample size (n ≈ 28) and the many exploratory analyses performed, the results are intended to be regarded as hypothesis-generating. Improved progression-free and overall survival was found to be associated with pretreatment peripheral blood TCR clonality below the median. Greater expansion of tumor-associated TCR clones in peripheral blood 3 weeks after the start of treatment was observed in patients with durable benefit (n of about 20, p = 0.022).

This sequence originates from a woman in her sixties or seventies with urothelial cancer. This sample comprised PBMCs, obtained around atezolizumab (anti-PD-L1) treatment. Recombination joined TRBV10-2 with TRBJ2-5; TRBD2 lines up with 10 middle nucleotides. The CDR3 reads CASSQSGGALETQYF. The bases read TGCGCCAGCAGCCAAAGCGGGGGGGCCTTAGAGACCCAGTACTTC.